This T cell receptor (beta chain) was recovered during a study of regulatory T cells in long-lasting Graves disease. The time point: newly diagnosed GD, antithyroid drugs for less than 3 months. Extracted RNA from PBMCs served as the source of the TCR library. Through Arm-PCR of CDR3 regions and iRepertoire HTBI primers, TCR beta libraries were built. TCRdb recomputed calls from the multiplex PCR reads with MiXCR, one row per CDR3 protein. This repertoire shows about 470,000 distinct CDR3 sequences, more than 13% found once; its top ten account for 16%. This sample also belongs to another study, concerning T cells in Graves' hyperthyroidism and ophthalmopathy.

The sample in question was peripheral blood mononuclear cells (PBMCs), obtained at new diagnosis, from a patient treated with antithyroid drugs. This sequence originates from a woman aged 25 to 39 with Graves disease.

CDR3 sequence reads: CASSQDRAQETQYF. The CDR3, as DNA: TGTGCCAGCAGCCAAGACAGGGCACAAGAGACCCAGTACTTC. The chain is built from TRBV2 and TRBJ2-5; 7 positions match TRBD1. The junction had 6 bases not matched to a gene; V was cut back by 6 bases and J by 2 bases. Germline V gene data show CDR1 as SNHLY and CDR2 as FYNNEI. CDR3 length: 14 amino acids.